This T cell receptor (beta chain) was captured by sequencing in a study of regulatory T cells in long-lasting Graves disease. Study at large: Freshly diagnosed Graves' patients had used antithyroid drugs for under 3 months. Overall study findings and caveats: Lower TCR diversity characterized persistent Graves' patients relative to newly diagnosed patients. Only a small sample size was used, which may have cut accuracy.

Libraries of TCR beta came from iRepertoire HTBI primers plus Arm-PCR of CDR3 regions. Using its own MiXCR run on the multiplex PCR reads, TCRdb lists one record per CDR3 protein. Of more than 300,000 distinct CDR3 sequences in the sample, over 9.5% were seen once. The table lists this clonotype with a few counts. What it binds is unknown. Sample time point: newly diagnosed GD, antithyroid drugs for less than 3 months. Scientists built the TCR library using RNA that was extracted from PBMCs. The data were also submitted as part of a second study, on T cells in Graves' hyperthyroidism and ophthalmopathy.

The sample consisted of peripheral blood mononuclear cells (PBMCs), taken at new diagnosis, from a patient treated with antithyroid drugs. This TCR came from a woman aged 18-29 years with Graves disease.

The CDR3 reads CASSKTLSSGNTIYF. The CDR3 DNA is TGTGCCAGCAGCAAAACTTTGTCCTCTGGAAACACCATATATTTT. The J gene is TRBJ1-3, the V gene TRBV7-9; D is undetermined. Trimming shortened V by 5 bases and J by 0 bases, and 11 bases separated the two germline ends. The CDR3 length is 15 residues. The germline V gene encodes CDR1 SEHNR and CDR2 FQNEAQ (reference sequence).